These 2 T cell receptor beta chains share one sample of origin, sequenced in a study of CD8 T cells in ankylosing spondylitis. Broader study findings: Seemingly characteristic of ankylosing spondylitis blood was a TCR beta motif consisting of under ten highly homologous variants.

In TCRdb, the 5' RACE reads were re-called with MiXCR into one record per CDR3 protein. Of 100,000 or so distinct CDR3 sequences in the sample, around 8.5% were seen once. These receptors have no identified antigens. What was sequenced was blood, either unsorted or a sorted T cell fraction (not recorded which). All receptors come from a male donor with ankylosing spondylitis.

V usage is TRBV14 and J usage is TRBJ2-5; 10 bases agree with TRBD2. CDR3 length equals 20 residues. V lost 6 bases to trimming and J lost 5 bases; unmatched junction nucleotides: 24. Germline V gives CDR1 SGHDN, CDR2 FVKESK. The CDR3 region is CASSGVAGKKLAGVGETQYF. The CDR3 DNA sequence: TGTGCCAGCAGTGGCGTTGCAGGGAAGAAGCTAGCGGGAGTTGGTGAGACCCAGTACTTC.

The CDR3 region is CASSHGQPNEQFF. DNA of the CDR3: TGCGCCAGCAGCCACGGACAGCCCAATGAGCAGTTCTTC. The chain links TRBV5-1 to TRBJ2-1, with TRBD1 as a possible D gene (6 bases). V gave up 4 bases and J gave up 6 bases, with 11 bases separating them. The CDR3 spans 13 residues. Germline values: CDR1 SGHRS, CDR2 YFSETQ.